This T cell receptor (beta chain) derives from a study of blood T cell repertoires in COVID-19. Study at large: From T cells, B-cell-depleted T cells, or PBMCs came the material, which was cDNA or gDNA.

In the authors' methods: Amplification of reference gene primers provided the estimated nucleated cell counts. Some clones are missing from TCRdb's copy, which holds only in-frame ones; the method was immunoSEQ multiplex PCR. That table gives V, J and clone size, and the DNA gave D and trimming. Among about 260,000 clones listed, 75% to 90% were seen once. V was clipped by 0 bases and J by 4 bases; unmatched bases: 2. The CDR3 is 15 amino acids. The germline V gene encodes CDR1 SGHDT and CDR2 YYEEEE. Sequencing was done on a sample of peripheral blood. The source of this sequence is a woman in her forties who had recovered from COVID-19. The rearrangement joins TRBV5-6 to TRBJ2-1; TRBD2 aligns across 9 bases. The CDR3 DNA is TGTGCCAGCAGCTTGGGACTAGCGGATTACAATGAGCAGTTCTTC. Translated, it gives CASSLGLADYNEQFF.